A selection of T cell receptor beta chains follows, all from one sample in a study of blood T cells in healthy people across ages. MiXCR, applied by TCRdb to the 5' RACE reads, yields one record per CDR3 protein. The repertoire has 600,000 to 900,000 distinct CDR3 sequences, around 24% of them found once; the top ten carry 2.5% to 3.5%. These data also featured in a second study, about T cells of mothers and their children.

The sample comprised blood. The source is a boy between 10 and 17 years old in good health. CDR3s include the opening cysteine and the closing phenylalanine or tryptophan. A D gene is named only where the DNA matches it firmly. Only part of the rows carry a size: once, few, many, or a class if the clone is expanded.

J | size | D | V | length | DNA | CDR3
TRBJ2-5 | few | TRBD2 | TRBV7-6 | 14 | TGTGCCAGCATCGGGAGGACTTCACGGGAGACCCAGTACTTC | CASIGRTSRETQYF
TRBJ1-2 | . | TRBD1 | TRBV6-5 | 14 | TGTGCCAGCAGTAGGGACAGGGAAAGCTATGGCTACACCTTC | CASSRDRESYGYTF
TRBJ2-7 | few | TRBD2 | TRBV5-1 | 16 | TGCGCCAGCAGCTTGGCACGGACTAGCGCTTCCTACGAGCAGTACTTC | CASSLARTSASYEQYF
TRBJ2-3 | few | . | TRBV18 | 15 | TGTGCCAGCTCGTGCGGGACATCCCGCACAGATACGCAGTATTTT | CASSCGTSRTDTQYF
TRBJ2-4 | . | . | TRBV5-1 | 14 | TGCGCCAGCAGCTTGAACAGAGCCAAAAACATTCAGTACTTC | CASSLNRAKNIQYF
TRBJ1-1 | . | . | TRBV12-3/TRBV12-4 | 11 | TGTGCCAGCAGAGTAAGGGGGGAAGCTTTCTTT | CASRVRGEAFF
TRBJ1-2 | few | . | TRBV6-5 | 14 | TGTGCCAGCAGTTACGACGGGGGCTGGGGCGGCTACACCTTC | CASSYDGGWGGYTF
TRBJ2-1 | many | . | TRBV5-5 | 14 | TGTGCCAGCAGCTCCTTAGGGGGGGGGAATGAGCAGTTCTTC | CASSSLGGGNEQFF
TRBJ2-4 | few | . | TRBV20-1 | 15 | TGCAGTGCTAGAGCGGGAGCCTCGGCCAAAAACATTCAGTACTTC | CSARAGASAKNIQYF
TRBJ2-5 | few | . | TRBV9 | 16 | TGTGCCAGCAGCGTGGGGCCGCAAGTGGGTCAAGAGACCCAGTACTTC | CASSVGPQVGQETQYF
TRBJ2-5 | . | . | TRBV10-3 | 14 | TGTGCCATCAGTGATAGTTCTCCTCAAGAGACCCAGTACTTC | CAISDSSPQETQYF
TRBJ1-2 | . | . | TRBV28 | 12 | TGTGCCAGCGCCTGGGACGGTTCTGGCTACACCTTC | CASAWDGSGYTF
TRBJ2-1 | few | TRBD1 | TRBV5-4 | 15 | TGTGCCAGCAGCCCCCCCGGGACAGGGTCGCGGGAGCAGTTCTTC | CASSPPGTGSREQFF
TRBJ2-5 | few | . | TRBV12-3/TRBV12-4 | 12 | TGTGCCAGCAGCGACTCCGACGGGGCCCAGTACTTC | CASSDSDGAQYF
TRBJ1-4 | . | . | TRBV27 | 14 | TGTGCCAGCTCCTCCTTTGGGCTAGCGGAAAAACTGTTTTTT | CASSSFGLAEKLFF
TRBJ1-2 | . | . | TRBV9 | 13 | TGTGCCAGCAGCGCGCCTTCTTTGGAGGGCTACACCTTC | CASSAPSLEGYTF
TRBJ1-4 | . | . | TRBV27 | 14 | TGTGCCAGCAGTTTGGAACAGCCCGGTGAAAAACTGTTTTTT | CASSLEQPGEKLFF
TRBJ1-1 | . | TRBD1 | TRBV5-1 | 17 | TGCGCCAGCAGCTTATCCGGACAGGGAAGGGTGAACACTGAAGCTTTCTTT | CASSLSGQGRVNTEAFF
TRBJ1-2 | . | TRBD1 | TRBV5-1 | 14 | TGCGCCGGAAAACCGGGACAGGGAAGCTATGGCTACACCTTC | CAGKPGQGSYGYTF
TRBJ1-2 | few | . | TRBV20-1 | 12 | TGCAGTGCCCGGCCGAAGAACTATGGCTACACCTTC | CSARPKNYGYTF
TRBJ1-5 | few | . | TRBV20-1 | 16 | TGCAGTGCCCGAGCACCGGGGGCAAGGAGCAATCAGCCCCAGCATTTT | CSARAPGARSNQPQHF
TRBJ2-1 | . | TRBD2 | TRBV5-1 | 15 | TGCGCCAGCAGCGGCATCCCGCGGGGGAACAATGAGCAGTTCTTC | CASSGIPRGNNEQFF
TRBJ1-2 | few | . | TRBV12-3/TRBV12-4 | 14 | TGTGCCAGCAGTCCTCCGCCCGGGCTCTATGGCTACACCTTC | CASSPPPGLYGYTF
TRBJ2-1 | . | TRBD2 | TRBV6-2/TRBV6-3 | 16 | TGTGCCAGCGGAAGCTATAATAGCGGGGTGGGTTGGGAGCAGTTCTTC | CASGSYNSGVGWEQFF
TRBJ1-5 | . | TRBD1 | TRBV30 | 13 | TGTGCCTGGGGACAGGGCGGCGGTCAGCCCCAGCATTTT | CAWGQGGGQPQHF
TRBJ2-5 | . | . | TRBV9 | 14 | TGTGCCAGCAGCAGAGAGGGCAGTTCCGAGACCCAGTACTTC | CASSREGSSETQYF
TRBJ2-3 | . | . | TRBV7-6 | 16 | TGTGCCAGCAGCTTAGGTGGGGTGTGGACCACAGATACGCAGTATTTT | CASSLGGVWTTDTQYF
TRBJ2-7 | . | TRBD2 | TRBV4-2 | 15 | TGTGCCAGCAGCCTGAACAGCGGGGGGGTGGACGAGCAGTACTTC | CASSLNSGGVDEQYF
TRBJ1-2 | few | . | TRBV2 | 14 | TGTGCCAGCAGTGAGACCCGGGGGTTCGGGGGCTACACCTTC | CASSETRGFGGYTF
TRBJ2-6 | . | . | TRBV12-3/TRBV12-4 | 14 | TGTGCCAGCGTCTCTTGGGAATGGGCCAACGTCCTGACTTTC | CASVSWEWANVLTF
TRBJ2-7 | . | . | TRBV5-1 | 15 | TGCGCCAGCAGCTTGGCCAAGGAAAGAAGGCACGAGCAGTACTTC | CASSLAKERRHEQYF
TRBJ2-2 | . | TRBD2 | TRBV3-1 | 15 | TGTGCCAGCAGCCAAGAGGCAGCGGGGGCCGGGGAGCTGTTTTTT | CASSQEAAGAGELFF
TRBJ1-2 | few | . | TRBV7-9 | 13 | TGTGCCAGCAGCCCCGCGGGGTTCTATGGCTACACCTTC | CASSPAGFYGYTF
TRBJ2-1 | . | . | TRBV5-6 | 13 | TGTGCCAGCAGCTTGGTAGTGGGCGGAGAGCAGTTCTTC | CASSLVVGGEQFF
TRBJ2-3 | . | TRBD2 | TRBV13 | 15 | TGTGCCAGCAGCCCTGGGACTAGCGGGGGAAATACGCAGTATTTT | CASSPGTSGGNTQYF
TRBJ2-7 | few | . | TRBV6-5 | 13 | TGTGCCAGCAGCCGCCGGCAGTCCTACGAGCAGTACTTC | CASSRRQSYEQYF
TRBJ2-7 | . | . | TRBV12-3/TRBV12-4 | 13 | TGTGCCAGCAGTGGACACGAGTCCTACGAGCAGTACTTC | CASSGHESYEQYF
TRBJ2-7 | few | TRBD1 | TRBV5-1 | 15 | TGCGCCAGCAGACCCCGGGACAGGGGCTCCTACGAGCAGTACTTC | CASRPRDRGSYEQYF
TRBJ2-7 | few | . | TRBV6-1 | 11 | TGTGCCAGCAGTGAGGGAAGGGAGCAGTACTTC | CASSEGREQYF
TRBJ1-1 | . | TRBD1 | TRBV7-3 | 16 | TGTGCCAGCAGCTTAAAGGCAGGGGGCGTCAACACTGAAGCTTTCTTT | CASSLKAGGVNTEAFF
TRBJ2-5 | few | TRBD1 | TRBV12-3/TRBV12-4 | 13 | TGTGCCAGCAACAAGGACAGGGGAGAGACCCAGTACTTC | CASNKDRGETQYF
TRBJ1-1 | . | . | TRBV5-1 | 13 | TGCGCCAGCAGCAAAGAGGGGGGAGTTGAAGCTTTCTTT | CASSKEGGVEAFF
TRBJ2-3 | . | TRBD2 | TRBV5-1 | 15 | TGCGCCAGCAGTCCACGTGGCGGGGGGTTAGATACGCAGTATTTT | CASSPRGGGLDTQYF
TRBJ1-4 | . | . | TRBV14 | 16 | TGTGCCAGCAGCCAGAGAGGGATTACACCTAATGAAAAACTGTTTTTT | CASSQRGITPNEKLFF
TRBJ2-1 | . | TRBD1 | TRBV6-6 | 14 | TGTGCCAGCAGTTACTCAGGGACAGGGAATGAGCAGTTCTTC | CASSYSGTGNEQFF